These T cell receptor beta chains were read from a single sample in a study of cytomegalovirus exposure and HLA in healthy donors. Data came from immunoSEQ multiplex PCR; TCRdb stores just in-frame clones and leaves some out. The data contain about 200,000 clones, 70% to 85% of them seen just once; the ten biggest clones take up 0.098%. The sample comprised PBMCs. The receptors were sampled from a boy aged 2-9 years in good health and CMV-seronegative. Each CDR3 is given with its conserved first and last residue. Fields, in order: J gene, clone size, V gene, D gene, CDR3 protein, CDR3 DNA. D genes are given only for firm matches. The size of a clone is reported for some rows only, either as once, few or many, or as a class for expanded clones.

j_call: TRBJ1-2; clone_size: NA; v_call: TRBV9; d_call: TRBD1; cdr3_aa: CASSVGMGQENNYGYTF; cdr3_nt: TGTGCCAGCAGCGTAGGCATGGGACAGGAAAATAACTATGGCTACACCTTC
j_call: TRBJ2-1; clone_size: NA; v_call: TRBV7-9; d_call: TRBD2; cdr3_aa: CASNVAGSILEQFF; cdr3_nt: TGTGCCAGCAACGTAGCGGGGAGCATCCTTGAGCAGTTCTTC
j_call: TRBJ1-2; clone_size: NA; v_call: TRBV5-6; d_call: NA; cdr3_aa: CASSLWSYGYTF; cdr3_nt: TGTGCCAGCAGCTTGTGGAGTTATGGCTACACCTTC
j_call: TRBJ2-2; clone_size: NA; v_call: TRBV7-9; d_call: NA; cdr3_aa: CASSLVVNTGELFF; cdr3_nt: TGTGCCAGCAGCTTAGTAGTAAACACCGGGGAGCTGTTTTTT
j_call: TRBJ2-7; clone_size: NA; v_call: TRBV18; d_call: NA; cdr3_aa: CASSSPGHSYEQYF; cdr3_nt: TGTGCCAGCTCATCACCGGGACACTCGTACGAGCAGTACTTC
j_call: TRBJ2-7; clone_size: NA; v_call: TRBV5-4; d_call: NA; cdr3_aa: CASSRLPSSYEQYF; cdr3_nt: TGTGCCAGCAGCCGCCTCCCGAGCTCCTACGAGCAGTACTTC
j_call: TRBJ2-7; clone_size: NA; v_call: TRBV5-8; d_call: TRBD2; cdr3_aa: CASSLVLAGGVDEQYF; cdr3_nt: TGTGCCAGCAGCTTGGTGCTAGCGGGGGGGGTCGACGAGCAGTACTTC
j_call: TRBJ1-5; clone_size: NA; v_call: TRBV15; d_call: NA; cdr3_aa: CATSRTETGQRQPQHF; cdr3_nt: TGTGCCACCAGCAGAACGGAAACAGGGCAACGACAGCCCCAGCATTTT
j_call: TRBJ2-1; clone_size: NA; v_call: TRBV11-2; d_call: NA; cdr3_aa: CASSTLGRQVGQFF; cdr3_nt: TGTGCCAGCAGCACACTCGGTCGGCAGGTCGGGCAGTTCTTC
j_call: TRBJ1-1; clone_size: few; v_call: TRBV4-2; d_call: NA; cdr3_aa: CASSQDSNLGRRAFF; cdr3_nt: TGTGCCAGCAGCCAAGACTCCAACCTGGGGCGCCGAGCTTTCTTT
j_call: TRBJ2-1; clone_size: NA; v_call: TRBV4-1; d_call: TRBD2; cdr3_aa: CASSQDPSGEYNEQFF; cdr3_nt: TGCGCCAGCAGCCAAGATCCCAGCGGGGAATACAATGAGCAGTTCTTC
j_call: TRBJ1-1; clone_size: NA; v_call: TRBV6-4; d_call: NA; cdr3_aa: CASGQNTEAFF; cdr3_nt: TGTGCCAGCGGACAGAACACTGAAGCTTTCTTT
j_call: TRBJ2-1; clone_size: few; v_call: TRBV10-3; d_call: TRBD2; cdr3_aa: CAISEFLRQRGSNEQFF; cdr3_nt: TGTGCCATCAGTGAGTTTCTGAGACAGCGGGGGAGCAATGAGCAGTTCTTC
j_call: TRBJ2-5; clone_size: NA; v_call: TRBV4-1; d_call: TRBD1; cdr3_aa: CASSQPIPGTGFQGTQYF; cdr3_nt: TGCGCCAGCAGCCAACCAATACCCGGGACAGGGTTTCAAGGGACCCAGTACTTC
j_call: TRBJ1-2; clone_size: NA; v_call: TRBV2; d_call: NA; cdr3_aa: CASSEFPANYGYTF; cdr3_nt: TGTGCCAGCAGTGAGTTTCCAGCTAACTATGGCTACACCTTC
j_call: TRBJ1-1; clone_size: once; v_call: TRBV4-2; d_call: TRBD1; cdr3_aa: CASSHLTGGGRTEAFF; cdr3_nt: TGTGCCAGCAGCCATCTCACAGGGGGCGGGAGGACTGAAGCTTTCTTT
j_call: TRBJ2-3; clone_size: NA; v_call: TRBV7-8; d_call: NA; cdr3_aa: CASSLEIRTDTQYF; cdr3_nt: TGTGCCAGCAGCCTCGAGATCCGGACAGATACGCAGTATTTT
j_call: TRBJ2-3; clone_size: NA; v_call: TRBV4-1; d_call: TRBD2; cdr3_aa: CASRHTTSDATDTQYF; cdr3_nt: TGCGCCAGCAGACATACAACTAGCGACGCCACAGATACGCAGTATTTT
j_call: TRBJ2-5; clone_size: few; v_call: TRBV7-9; d_call: NA; cdr3_aa: CASSPNYRVETQYF; cdr3_nt: TGTGCCAGCAGCCCAAATTACAGGGTAGAGACCCAGTACTTC
j_call: TRBJ1-2; clone_size: NA; v_call: TRBV6-1; d_call: TRBD1; cdr3_aa: CASSGGQGEGYGYTF; cdr3_nt: TGTGCCAGCAGTGGGGGACAGGGTGAGGGGTATGGCTACACCTTC
j_call: TRBJ2-1; clone_size: NA; v_call: TRBV7-8; d_call: NA; cdr3_aa: CASSLISKDGLGQSKQFF; cdr3_nt: TGTGCCAGCAGCTTAATATCGAAGGACGGTTTAGGACAGTCTAAACAGTTCTTC
j_call: TRBJ2-5; clone_size: once; v_call: TRBV6-1; d_call: NA; cdr3_aa: CASPVSFQETQYF; cdr3_nt: TGTGCCAGCCCCGTGAGCTTCCAAGAGACCCAGTACTTC
j_call: TRBJ1-1; clone_size: NA; v_call: TRBV29-1; d_call: TRBD1; cdr3_aa: CSVDRRRTGRGTEAFF; cdr3_nt: TGCAGCGTTGATAGACGCAGGACAGGGAGGGGGACTGAAGCTTTCTTT
j_call: TRBJ2-3; clone_size: NA; v_call: TRBV7-6; d_call: NA; cdr3_aa: CASSENLDTQYF; cdr3_nt: TGTGCCAGCAGCGAGAATCTAGATACGCAGTATTTT
j_call: TRBJ2-2; clone_size: NA; v_call: TRBV7-7; d_call: NA; cdr3_aa: CASSSQGVNTGELFF; cdr3_nt: TGTGCTAGCAGCTCCCAAGGGGTTAACACCGGGGAGCTGTTTTTT
j_call: TRBJ2-6; clone_size: NA; v_call: TRBV19; d_call: NA; cdr3_aa: CASSTTGANVLTF; cdr3_nt: TGTGCCAGTAGTACAACTGGGGCCAACGTCCTGACTTTC
j_call: TRBJ2-3; clone_size: NA; v_call: TRBV6-6; d_call: NA; cdr3_aa: CASSLARGTQYF; cdr3_nt: TGTGCCAGCAGCCTGGCCAGGGGTACGCAGTATTTT
j_call: TRBJ2-7; clone_size: once; v_call: TRBV4-3; d_call: TRBD1; cdr3_aa: CASSQGTGPYEQYF; cdr3_nt: TGCGCCAGCAGCCAAGGGACAGGCCCCTACGAGCAGTACTTC
j_call: TRBJ2-7; clone_size: NA; v_call: TRBV18; d_call: NA; cdr3_aa: CASSPPNRQQLHEQYF; cdr3_nt: TGTGCCAGCTCACCACCGAATCGACAGCAGCTCCACGAGCAGTACTTC
j_call: TRBJ1-1; clone_size: NA; v_call: TRBV7-9; d_call: NA; cdr3_aa: CASSLGTLRMGEAFF; cdr3_nt: TGTGCCAGCAGCTTAGGGACACTCCGAATGGGTGAAGCTTTCTTT
j_call: TRBJ2-1; clone_size: NA; v_call: TRBV30; d_call: TRBD2; cdr3_aa: CAWRRGGMRHNEQFF; cdr3_nt: TGTGCCTGGAGACGCGGGGGGATGAGGCACAATGAGCAGTTCTTC
j_call: TRBJ2-3; clone_size: once; v_call: TRBV5-1; d_call: TRBD2; cdr3_aa: CASSLASSGTFTDTQYF; cdr3_nt: TGCGCCAGCAGCTTGGCTTCTAGCGGGACTTTCACAGATACGCAGTATTTT
j_call: TRBJ2-5; clone_size: NA; v_call: TRBV20-1; d_call: NA; cdr3_aa: CSALQETQYF; cdr3_nt: TGCAGTGCTCTTCAAGAGACCCAGTACTTC
j_call: TRBJ1-3; clone_size: NA; v_call: TRBV6-5; d_call: NA; cdr3_aa: CASSRSSSGNTIYF; cdr3_nt: TGTGCCAGCAGTCGGAGCTCCTCTGGAAACACCATATATTTT
j_call: TRBJ2-7; clone_size: NA; v_call: TRBV10-3; d_call: NA; cdr3_aa: CAISDGRSYEQYF; cdr3_nt: TGTGCCATCAGTGACGGGAGAAGCTACGAGCAGTACTTC
j_call: TRBJ1-1; clone_size: NA; v_call: TRBV18; d_call: NA; cdr3_aa: CASSPRLLSVVGAEAFF; cdr3_nt: TGTGCCAGCTCACCAAGGTTATTGTCGGTCGTGGGCGCTGAAGCTTTCTTT
j_call: TRBJ1-5; clone_size: NA; v_call: TRBV19; d_call: NA; cdr3_aa: CASSIVGGGSQPQHF; cdr3_nt: TGTGCCAGTAGTATAGTTGGGGGCGGGAGTCAGCCCCAGCATTTT
j_call: TRBJ2-3; clone_size: NA; v_call: TRBV5-4; d_call: TRBD1; cdr3_aa: CASSFVRGRGTDTQYF; cdr3_nt: TGTGCCAGCAGCTTCGTCAGGGGGCGGGGCACAGATACGCAGTATTTT
j_call: TRBJ1-1; clone_size: NA; v_call: TRBV4-3; d_call: TRBD1; cdr3_aa: CASSQEQGARNTEAFF; cdr3_nt: TGCGCCAGCAGCCAAGAGCAGGGGGCACGGAACACTGAAGCTTTCTTT
j_call: TRBJ1-3; clone_size: NA; v_call: TRBV7-2; d_call: NA; cdr3_aa: CASSSGLGRGDTIYF; cdr3_nt: TGTGCCAGCAGCTCCGGACTCGGCCGGGGAGACACCATATATTTT
j_call: TRBJ2-3; clone_size: NA; v_call: TRBV5-6; d_call: TRBD1; cdr3_aa: CASSSGTGWADTQYF; cdr3_nt: TGTGCCAGCAGCTCGGGGACAGGGTGGGCAGATACGCAGTATTTT
j_call: TRBJ2-3; clone_size: NA; v_call: TRBV7-2; d_call: NA; cdr3_aa: CASSPRTAGRTDTQYF; cdr3_nt: TGTGCCAGCAGCCCTAGAACCGCGGGGAGGACAGATACGCAGTATTTT
j_call: TRBJ2-3; clone_size: NA; v_call: TRBV7-2; d_call: TRBD2; cdr3_aa: CASSASGGQADTQYF; cdr3_nt: TGTGCCAGCAGCGCTAGCGGGGGGCAGGCAGATACGCAGTATTTT
j_call: TRBJ2-3; clone_size: once; v_call: TRBV5-6; d_call: NA; cdr3_aa: CASRKLSLSFDTQYF; cdr3_nt: TGTGCCAGCAGGAAGCTTAGCCTCAGTTTTGATACGCAGTATTTT
j_call: TRBJ2-6; clone_size: NA; v_call: TRBV2; d_call: TRBD1; cdr3_aa: CASRDRVGVRSGANVLTF; cdr3_nt: TGTGCCAGCAGGGACAGGGTGGGTGTCCGCTCTGGGGCCAACGTCCTGACTTTC
j_call: TRBJ1-2; clone_size: NA; v_call: TRBV10-3; d_call: NA; cdr3_aa: CAISRQTGPEYGYTF; cdr3_nt: TGTGCCATCAGTCGGCAGACAGGTCCTGAGTATGGCTACACCTTC
j_call: TRBJ2-1; clone_size: NA; v_call: TRBV10-3; d_call: TRBD2; cdr3_aa: CAISELAGGNNEQFF; cdr3_nt: TGTGCCATCAGTGAGTTAGCGGGGGGGAACAATGAGCAGTTCTTC
j_call: TRBJ2-7; clone_size: NA; v_call: TRBV12-5; d_call: TRBD1; cdr3_aa: CASGLVVGQGIYDEQYF; cdr3_nt: TGTGCTAGTGGTTTGGTAGTTGGACAGGGGATATATGACGAGCAGTACTTC
j_call: TRBJ1-1; clone_size: few; v_call: TRBV30; d_call: NA; cdr3_aa: CAWSEGPGPEAFF; cdr3_nt: TGTGCCTGGAGTGAGGGCCCAGGGCCCGAAGCTTTCTTT
j_call: TRBJ2-3; clone_size: NA; v_call: TRBV15; d_call: NA; cdr3_aa: CATRLSLTDTQYF; cdr3_nt: TGTGCCACCAGGTTATCCCTCACAGATACGCAGTATTTT
j_call: TRBJ1-5; clone_size: NA; v_call: TRBV6-1; d_call: TRBD1; cdr3_aa: CASGQRPGQPQHF; cdr3_nt: TGTGCCTCGGGACAGCGTCCAGGTCAGCCCCAGCATTTT
j_call: TRBJ1-3; clone_size: NA; v_call: TRBV15; d_call: NA; cdr3_aa: CATSTYRDSGNTIYF; cdr3_nt: TGTGCCACCAGCACCTACCGAGACTCTGGAAACACCATATATTTT
j_call: TRBJ2-7; clone_size: NA; v_call: TRBV11-2; d_call: TRBD2; cdr3_aa: CASSSLAGVDYEQYF; cdr3_nt: TGTGCCAGCAGCTCTCTAGCGGGGGTGGACTACGAGCAGTACTTC